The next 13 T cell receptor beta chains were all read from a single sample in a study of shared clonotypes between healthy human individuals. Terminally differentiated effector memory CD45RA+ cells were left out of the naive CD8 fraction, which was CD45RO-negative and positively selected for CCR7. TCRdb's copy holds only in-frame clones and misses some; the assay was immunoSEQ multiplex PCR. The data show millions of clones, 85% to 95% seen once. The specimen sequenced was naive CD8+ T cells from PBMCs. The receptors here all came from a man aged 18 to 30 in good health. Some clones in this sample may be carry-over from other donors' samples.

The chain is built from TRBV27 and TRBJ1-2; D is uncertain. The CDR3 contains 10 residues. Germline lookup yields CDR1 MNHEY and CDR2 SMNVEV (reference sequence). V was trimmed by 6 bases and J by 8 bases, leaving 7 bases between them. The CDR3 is CASRGWGYTF. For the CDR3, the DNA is TGTGCCAGCAGAGGATGGGGCTACACCTTC.

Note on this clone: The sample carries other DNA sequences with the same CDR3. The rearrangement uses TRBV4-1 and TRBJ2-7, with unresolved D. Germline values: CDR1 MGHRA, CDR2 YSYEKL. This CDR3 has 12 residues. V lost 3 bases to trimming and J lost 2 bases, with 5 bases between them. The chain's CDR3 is CASSQGAYEQYF. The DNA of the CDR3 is TGCGCCAGCAGCCAGGGCGCCTACGAGCAGTACTTC.

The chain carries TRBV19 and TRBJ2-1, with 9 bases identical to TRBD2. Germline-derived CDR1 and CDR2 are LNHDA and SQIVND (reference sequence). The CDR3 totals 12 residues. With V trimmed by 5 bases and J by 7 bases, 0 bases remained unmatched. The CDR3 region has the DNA TGTGCCAGTAGTGGACTAGCGAATGAGCAGTTCTTC. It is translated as CASSGLANEQFF.

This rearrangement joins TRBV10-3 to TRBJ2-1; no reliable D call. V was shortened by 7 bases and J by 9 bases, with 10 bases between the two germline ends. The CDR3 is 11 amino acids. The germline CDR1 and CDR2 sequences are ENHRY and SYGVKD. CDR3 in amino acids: CAIKGSGEQFF. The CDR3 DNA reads TGTGCCATCAAAGGGTCCGGTGAGCAGTTCTTC.

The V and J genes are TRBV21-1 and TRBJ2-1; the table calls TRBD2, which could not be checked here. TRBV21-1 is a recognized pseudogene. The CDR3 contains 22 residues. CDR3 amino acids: CASSPPYERKHPGLAVWEGQFF. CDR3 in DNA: TGTGCCAGCAGCCCCCCGTACGAGCGTAAACATCCGGGACTAGCGGTTTGGGAGGGACAGTTCTTC.

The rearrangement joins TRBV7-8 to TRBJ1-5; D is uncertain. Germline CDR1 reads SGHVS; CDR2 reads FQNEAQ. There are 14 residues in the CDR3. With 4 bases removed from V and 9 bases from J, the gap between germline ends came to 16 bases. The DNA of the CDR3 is TGTGCCAGCAGCTCCACCCCTTTCCTTCTGCCCCAGCATTTT. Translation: CASSSTPFLLPQHF.

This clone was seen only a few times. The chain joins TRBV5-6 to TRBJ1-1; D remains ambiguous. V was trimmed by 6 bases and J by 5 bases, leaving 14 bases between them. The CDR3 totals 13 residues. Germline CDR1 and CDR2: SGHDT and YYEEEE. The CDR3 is CASTGSLGTEAFF. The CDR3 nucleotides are TGTGCCAGCACCGGGTCCCTCGGGACTGAAGCTTTCTTT. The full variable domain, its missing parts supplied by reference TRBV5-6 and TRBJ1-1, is DAGVTQSPTHLIKTRGQQVTLRCSPKSGHDTVSWYQQALGQGPQFIFQYYEEEERQRGNFPDRFSGHQFPNYSSELNVNALLLGDSALYLCASTGSLGTEAFFGQGTRLTVV.

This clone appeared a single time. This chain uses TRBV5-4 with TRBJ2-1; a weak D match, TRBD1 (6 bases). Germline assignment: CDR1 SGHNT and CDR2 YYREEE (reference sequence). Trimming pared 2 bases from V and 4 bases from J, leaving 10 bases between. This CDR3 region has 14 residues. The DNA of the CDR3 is TGTGCCAGCAGCTTCAGGGACACGTACAATGAGCAGTTCTTC. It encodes CASSFRDTYNEQFF.

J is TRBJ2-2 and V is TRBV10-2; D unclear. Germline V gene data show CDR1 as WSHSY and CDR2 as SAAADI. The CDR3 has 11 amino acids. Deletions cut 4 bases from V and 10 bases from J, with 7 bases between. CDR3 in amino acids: CASSVGVELFF. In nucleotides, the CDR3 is TGCGCCAGCAGTGTTGGTGTGGAGCTGTTTTTT.

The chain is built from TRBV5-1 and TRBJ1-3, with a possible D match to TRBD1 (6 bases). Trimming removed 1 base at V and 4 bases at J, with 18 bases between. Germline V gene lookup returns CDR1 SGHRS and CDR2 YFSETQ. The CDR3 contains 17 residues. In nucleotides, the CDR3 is TGCGCCAGCAGCTTGAGCGGTGCGGGGGCGAAAGGAAACACCATATATTTT. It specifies CASSLSGAGAKGNTIYF.

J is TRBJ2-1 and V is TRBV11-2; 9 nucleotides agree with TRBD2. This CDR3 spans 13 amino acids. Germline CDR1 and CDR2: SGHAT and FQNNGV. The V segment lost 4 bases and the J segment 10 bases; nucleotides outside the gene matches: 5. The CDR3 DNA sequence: TGTGCCAGCAGCTCCACGGGACTAGCAGAGCAGTTCTTC. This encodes CASSSTGLAEQFF.

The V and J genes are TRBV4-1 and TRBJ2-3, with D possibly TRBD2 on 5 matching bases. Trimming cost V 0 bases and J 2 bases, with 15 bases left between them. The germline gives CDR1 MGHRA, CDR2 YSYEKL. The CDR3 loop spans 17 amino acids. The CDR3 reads CASSQEAGRAFTDTQYF. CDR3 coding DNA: TGCGCCAGCAGCCAAGAGGCCGGGCGGGCTTTCACAGATACGCAGTATTTT.

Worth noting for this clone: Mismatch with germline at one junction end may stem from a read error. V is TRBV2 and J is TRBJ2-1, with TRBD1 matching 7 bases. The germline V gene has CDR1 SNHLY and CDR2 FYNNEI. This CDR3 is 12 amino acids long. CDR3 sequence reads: CASSGEGGSWVF. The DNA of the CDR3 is TGTGCCAGCAGTGGAGAAGGGGGCTCTTGGGTCTTC.